A single sample is the source of the 3 T cell receptor beta chains below, sequenced in a study of T cells after yellow fever vaccination. TCRdb redid the calling of the 5' RACE reads with MiXCR, one entry per CDR3 protein. The sample contains fewer than 85,000 distinct CDR3 sequences, just under 8% of which appear only once. This specimen consisted of CD8+ T cells sorted from PBMCs, obtained on the day of the yellow fever booster vaccination. The origin of the receptors is a man aged 25-45 years who received the YFV17D yellow fever vaccine.

The J gene is TRBJ2-7, the V gene TRBV19; 9 bases match TRBD2. This CDR3 contains 17 residues. V shed 6 bases, J shed 2 bases, and the junction held 14 bases outside the gene matches. Germline V lookup: CDR1 LNHDA, CDR2 SQIVND (reference sequence). CDR3 nucleotide sequence: TGTGCCAGTAGCCTCCTGGAGACTAGCGGAGTTCCCTACGAGCAGTACTTC. This sequence encodes CASSLLETSGVPYEQYF.

This clonotype was detected only a few times. The genes are TRBV15 and TRBJ2-5; 13 bases are a match to TRBD2. Germline V gives CDR1 LNHNV, CDR2 YYDKDF (reference sequence). The CDR3 consists of 16 residues. The V and J ends lost 4 bases and 5 bases, in that order; junction bases with no gene match: 7. The CDR3 nucleotides read TGTGCCACCAGCATGGGGACTAGCGGGACCGAGGAGACCCAGTACTTC. It specifies CATSMGTSGTEETQYF.

The CDR3 DNA reads as TGTGCCAGCAGCCAAGATTTCAGCGTGAGGTATGAGCAGTTCTTC. This encodes CASSQDFSVRYEQFF. V and J are TRBV3-1 and TRBJ2-1; D unclear. From germline, CDR1 is LGHDT and CDR2 YNNKEL (reference sequence). V was pared by 0 bases and J by 8 bases, with 14 bases between. The CDR3 has 15 amino acids.